The entry below gives a single TCR beta chain sequence along with its context. This clonotype has more than one count but fewer than ten. No cognate antigen has been identified for it. Base qualities are missing; no much larger clone stands one base away. The CDR3 runs 16 residues from the cysteine to the phenylalanine. Only CDR3 DNA remains: 48 bases, in frame from the first base. V loses 6 bases at its end and J loses 2 bases; junction bases beyond the gene matches: 9. The germline V gene yields SGHRS for CDR1 and YFSETQ for CDR2. Reading the label with the study, this specimen's treatment or condition is: allogeneic hematopoietic cell transplantation with graft depleted of TCRalphabeta T cells and CD19 B cells. TCRalphabeta/CD19-depleted allogeneic hematopoietic cell grafts were given to the transplant recipients, all of whom were children. The record originates from a study of T-cell reconstitution after alpha-beta-depleted transplantation in children (dated by TCRdb to the mid-2010s). For the wider study: Using TCR repertoire profiling, the study quantitatively followed how T-cell immune reconstitution unfolded in children after TCRalphabeta/CD19-depleted allogeneic hematopoietic cell transplantation.

Preparation of the library involved PCR. The sample was run on an Illumina HiSeq 2500. TCR libraries were prepared with molecular barcoding, using unique molecular identifiers to normalize TCRbeta repertoire quantification. TCRdb's own reprocessing of the public reads used fastp at Q25 and MiXCR and kept productive beta chains. Each CDR3 protein appears once, grouped with its most common genes and DNA. In all, the sample holds hundreds of thousands of distinct CDR3 sequences, and roughly a sixth of those were seen once. The ten largest account for around 45% of the sample. Study-wide findings and limitations: In some patients, the high TCRbeta diversity seen at day 60 was put down to recipient T cells and intrathymic progenitors that had survived conditioning. Apparently early alphabetaT-cell count recovery about two months after transplant reportedly relied on only several hundred rapidly expanded clones derived from non-depleted graft cells. Over subsequent months, a decline in hyperexpanded clone frequencies was noted, and after one year, T-cell counts and TCRbeta diversity were mostly ascribed to newly produced T cells.

The rearranged segments are TRBV5-1 and TRBJ2-1, with TRBD2 identical over 9 junction bases. The sequenced sample was PBMCs, mostly from graft donor cells, obtained 360 days after TCRalphabeta/CD19-depleted stem cell transplant. The receptor was isolated from a male patient between 2 and 10 years old who had a stem cell transplant for acute lymphoblastic leukemia, so the T cells may come from the graft donor. The CDR3 is CASTLGGGETYNEQFF. The DNA is TGCGCCAGCACCCTGGGCGGGGGGGAGACCTACAATGAGCAGTTCTTC.